This T cell receptor beta chain was profiled in a study of CD8 T cells in ankylosing spondylitis. Findings of the study overall: Made up of under 10 highly homologous variants, a TCR beta motif appeared characteristic of ankylosing spondylitis blood. Previously reported in reactive arthritis synovial fluid and blood were some of the motif variants. There was reportedly significant enrichment of clones that were disease-linked in matched ankylosing spondylitis synovial fluid.

For TCR beta, libraries came from quantitative 5'-RACE with molecular barcodes. Each CDR3 protein gets one entry after TCRdb re-called the 5' RACE reads with MiXCR. The profile shows some 800,000 distinct CDR3 sequences, around 11% of them singletons. In its sample, this clonotype was seen a few times. Its antigen remains unknown. Germline assignment: CDR1 DFQATT and CDR2 SNEGSKA (reference sequence). CDR3 length equals 14 residues. The V end lost 5 bases, the J end lost 3 bases, and 17 bases lay between the germline ends. The source is a male donor with ankylosing spondylitis. Sample: blood, either unsorted or a sorted T cell fraction (not recorded which). The chain couples TRBV20-1 to TRBJ2-7; a possible D gene is TRBD2 (6 bases). The CDR3 protein is CSAGGSGGNYEQYF. DNA of the CDR3: TGCAGTGCTGGAGGGTCCGGGGGTAACTACGAGCAGTACTTC.